The T cell receptor (beta chain) under discussion was sequenced for a study of T cell responses to AZD1222 COVID-19 vaccine. Study observations and caveats: Nearly half of the spike-specific TCRs reportedly recognize variant regions that carry no mutations. The sample set comprised mostly white British donors with more females, and clonal diversity was possibly underestimated.

Of note for this clone: Its specificity is not known.

TCRdb keeps only in-frame clones here, not all; method: immunoSEQ multiplex PCR. The profile shows about 140,000 clones, 65% to 90% of them singletons. The receptor was derived from an adult who received the MenACWY meningococcal vaccine as a control. Sequencing used peripheral blood, obtained 28 days after the second dose of the MenACWY control vaccine.

The chain's CDR3 is CASSIGGVGQPQHF. CDR3 DNA: TGTGCCAGTAGTATAGGTGGAGTCGGTCAGCCCCAGCATTTT. The genes are TRBV19 and TRBJ1-5; D is undetermined. Between the trimmed V and J ends, which lost 1 base and 6 bases, there was a span of 10 bases. CDR3 length: 14 amino acids. Germline CDR1 is LNHDA and CDR2 is SQIVND (reference sequence).